These T cell receptor beta chains were read from a single sample in a study of T cell responses to AZD1222 COVID-19 vaccine. TCRdb's table, derived via immunoSEQ multiplex PCR, lists solely in-frame clones and lacks some. This table holds just under 85,000 clones, approximately 87% found once. Sequenced here: peripheral blood, sampled on day 0 of AZD1222 vaccination. These receptors were collected from an adult in good health. Both conserved end residues are part of each CDR3. Fields, in order: V gene, D gene, clone size, J gene, CDR3 protein, CDR3 DNA. A D gene is named only where the DNA matches it firmly. Expanded clones are given a class, and other clones once, few, many or no size at all.

TRBV6-5	-	-	TRBJ2-1	CASSYSWGRNEQFF	TGTGCCAGCAGTTACTCGTGGGGACGCAATGAGCAGTTCTTC
TRBV28	-	once	TRBJ1-5	CASSSGWRGNNQPQHF	TGTGCCAGCAGTTCCGGTTGGCGAGGGAACAATCAGCCCCAGCATTTT
TRBV18	TRBD2	-	TRBJ2-1	CASSLSSGVAYNEQFF	TGTGCCAGCTCACTTTCGAGCGGGGTAGCCTACAATGAGCAGTTCTTC
TRBV7-3	-	-	TRBJ2-1	CASSLTRDDMQFF	TGTGCCAGCAGCTTAACCCGAGACGACATGCAGTTCTTC
TRBV18	-	-	TRBJ2-6	CASSSDRSGANVLTF	TGTGCCAGCTCAAGCGACAGGTCTGGGGCCAACGTCCTGACTTTC
TRBV6-6	-	-	TRBJ2-5	CASSYSRQGSETQYF	TGTGCCAGCAGTTACTCGAGGCAGGGTTCGGAGACCCAGTACTTC
TRBV19	-	few	TRBJ1-4	CASSIRGENEKLFF	TGTGCCAGTAGTATACGGGGGGAGAATGAAAAACTGTTTTTT
TRBV4-1	TRBD2	-	TRBJ2-1	CASSPRDGGRAGEQFF	TGCGCCAGCAGCCCTCGCGACGGCGGGAGGGCGGGGGAGCAGTTCTTC
TRBV28	-	-	TRBJ2-3	CASRGAADTQYF	TGTGCCAGCAGGGGGGCCGCAGATACGCAGTATTTT
TRBV7-6	-	few	TRBJ1-2	CASSEMAGTSGGYTF	TGTGCCAGCAGCGAGATGGCAGGGACCTCTGGGGGCTACACCTTC
TRBV19	TRBD1	once	TRBJ2-4	CASSPTGAAIQYF	TGTGCCAGTAGTCCTACAGGGGCCGCCATTCAGTACTTC
TRBV7-2	-	-	TRBJ1-5	CASSLVEGNQPQHF	TGTGCCAGCAGCTTAGTAGAGGGCAATCAGCCCCAGCATTTT
TRBV28	-	-	TRBJ2-6	CASSRTASGANVLTF	TGTGCCAGCAGTCGGACAGCCTCTGGGGCCAACGTCCTGACTTTC
TRBV5-6	TRBD1	-	TRBJ1-5	CASSSDRGSQPQHF	TGTGCCAGCAGCTCCGACAGGGGGAGTCAGCCCCAGCATTTT
TRBV19	TRBD1	once	TRBJ1-3	CASRGQGSGNTIYF	TGTGCCAGTAGAGGACAGGGATCTGGAAACACCATATATTTT
TRBV18	-	-	TRBJ2-7	CASSPRQDEQYF	TGTGCCAGCTCACCACGACAGGACGAGCAGTACTTC
TRBV9	-	-	TRBJ2-2	CASGRLSSNTGELFF	TGTGCCAGCGGACGTTTGTCCTCGAACACCGGGGAGCTGTTTTTT
TRBV7-3	TRBD1	-	TRBJ2-7	CASRQGPEQYF	TGTGCCAGCCGACAGGGCCCCGAGCAGTACTTC
TRBV27	-	-	TRBJ1-3	CASSPVGQRGNTIYF	TGTGCCAGCAGTCCCGTGGGGCAGCGGGGAAACACCATATATTTT
TRBV6-5	-	-	TRBJ2-7	CASSYTDSSSYEQYF	TGTGCCAGCAGTTATACGGACTCGAGCTCCTACGAGCAGTACTTC
TRBV28	TRBD2	-	TRBJ2-5	CASSFRASGSRETQYF	TGTGCCAGCAGTTTTCGGGCTAGCGGGAGTAGGGAGACCCAGTACTTC
TRBV6-2/TRBV6-3	-	-	TRBJ2-7	CASSYSRYSTRYEQYF	TGTGCCAGCAGTTACTCGAGGTACTCGACTCGCTACGAGCAGTACTTC
TRBV6-5	-	-	TRBJ2-7	CASSFSRGPYEQYF	TGTGCCAGCAGTTTTAGTCGAGGACCGTACGAGCAGTACTTC
TRBV4-1	-	-	TRBJ1-1	CASSQDRGADTEAFF	TGCGCCAGCAGCCAAGATCGAGGGGCGGACACTGAAGCTTTCTTT
TRBV5-6	-	-	TRBJ2-7	CASSLQAQSPLYEQYF	TGTGCCAGCAGCTTGCAGGCTCAGTCCCCTCTCTACGAGCAGTACTTC
TRBV7-2	-	-	TRBJ1-5	CASSLYDNSNQPQHF	TGTGCCAGCAGCTTATATGATAATAGCAATCAGCCCCAGCATTTT
TRBV3-1/TRBV3-2	-	-	TRBJ2-7	CASSQDAVPVYEQYF	TGTGCCAGCAGCCAAGATGCGGTCCCAGTCTACGAGCAGTACTTC
TRBV4-2	-	-	TRBJ2-1	CASSQDRGGSYNEQFF	TGTGCCAGCAGCCAAGATCGGGGAGGCTCCTACAATGAGCAGTTCTTC
TRBV28	-	-	TRBJ1-2	CASSNAFRGSYTF	TGTGCCAGCAGTAATGCGTTTAGGGGCAGCTACACCTTC
TRBV10-1	TRBD2	few	TRBJ2-2	CASSPTSGGVIGTGELFF	TGCGCCAGCAGTCCGACTAGCGGGGGGGTCATCGGTACCGGGGAGCTGTTTTTT
TRBV7-2	-	-	TRBJ1-1	CASSFSNTEAFF	TGTGCCAGCAGCTTCTCGAACACTGAAGCTTTCTTT
TRBV12-5	-	-	TRBJ2-7	CASAPGEQGPREYF	TGTGCTAGTGCCCCTGGTGAACAGGGCCCAAGGGAGTACTTC
TRBV5-1	TRBD1	-	TRBJ2-7	CASSLSGTGDEQYF	TGCGCCAGCAGCTTGTCCGGGACAGGGGACGAGCAGTACTTC
TRBV3-1/TRBV3-2	-	-	TRBJ1-1	CASSQGGYSTEAFF	TGTGCCAGCAGCCAAGGGGGTTACAGCACTGAAGCTTTCTTT